The 27 T cell receptor beta chains reported below all come from one sample, sequenced in a study of T cell responses to AZD1222 COVID-19 vaccine. Only in-frame clones appear in the TCRdb table, and some are missing; sequencing was by immunoSEQ multiplex PCR. The table records more than 95,000 clones, around 92% of them present only once. Here the sequenced sample was peripheral blood, taken on day 0 of AZD1222 vaccination. These TCRs come from an adult in good health.

This chain uses TRBV5-8 with TRBJ2-5; D remains unclear. Germline values: CDR1 SGHTS, CDR2 YDEGEE. V was trimmed by 1 base and J by 1 base, leaving 11 bases between them. The CDR3 is made up of 15 amino acids. The CDR3 is CASSLSRVRQETQYF. The CDR3 DNA reads as TGTGCCAGCAGCTTGAGTAGGGTCCGCCAAGAGACCCAGTACTTC.

The gene calls are TRBV28 and TRBJ1-6, with TRBD1 as a possible D gene (5 bases). CDR3 length equals 16 residues. V was clipped by 4 bases and J by 2 bases, with 12 bases between them. Germline lookup yields CDR1 MDHEN and CDR2 SYDVKM. The CDR3 is CASSSQGGAYNSPLHF. CDR3 nucleotide sequence: TGTGCCAGCAGTTCTCAGGGTGGTGCCTATAATTCACCCCTCCACTTT.

This clone was counted only a few times. In nucleotides, the CDR3 is TGCGCCAGCAGCCAATCCCCGACGTCGGCAGGAGCTCATCAGCCCCAGCATTTT. The encoded protein is CASSQSPTSAGAHQPQHF. V usage is TRBV4-1 and J usage is TRBJ1-5, with no clear D. The CDR3 has 18 amino acids. The germline V gene has CDR1 MGHRA and CDR2 YSYEKL. V was cut by 2 bases and J by 5 bases, with 22 bases left in between.

The J gene is TRBJ2-5, the V gene TRBV2, with a possible D match to TRBD2 (5 bases). The CDR3 runs 14 residues. Germline V CDR1 and CDR2: SNHLY, FYNNEI. Trimming took off 5 bases at V and 0 bases at J, with 10 bases between the two ends. The CDR3 DNA is TGTGCCAGCAGTCAAACGGACTACCAAGAGACCCAGTACTTC. It codes for CASSQTDYQETQYF.

J is TRBJ2-1 and V is TRBV5-1; 9 positions match TRBD1. V lost 4 bases to trimming and J lost 7 bases; unmatched junction nucleotides: 6. This CDR3 has 14 residues. Germline V gene sequence: CDR1 SGHRS, CDR2 YFSETQ. Written as DNA, the CDR3 is TGCGCCAGCAGCGGACAGGGGTTGGGTAATGAGCAGTTCTTC. Protein product: CASSGQGLGNEQFF.

This chain links TRBV18 with TRBJ1-1; TRBD1 agrees at 9 bases. The germline V gene has CDR1 KGHSH and CDR2 LQKENI. After removal of 3 bases from V and 8 bases from J, the junction contained 7 bases not matched to a gene. CDR3 size: 14 residues. The CDR3 region is CASSPRTGDMEAFF. DNA of the CDR3: TGTGCCAGCTCACCCCGGACAGGGGATATGGAAGCTTTCTTT.

The chain uses TRBV19 and TRBJ1-2; possible D gene TRBD1, 5 bases. Trimming took off 4 bases at V and 4 bases at J, with 19 bases between the two ends. Per the germline V gene, CDR1 is LNHDA and CDR2 is SQIVND (reference sequence). CDR3 length equals 16 residues. The CDR3, as DNA: TGTGCCAGTAGTAGGGGCGATCTCTATGGGAGCTATGGCTACACCTTC. Its protein is CASSRGDLYGSYGYTF. Full variable domain (outside the CDR3, taken from reference TRBV19 and TRBJ1-2): DGGITQSPKYLFRKEGQNVTLSCEQNLNHDAMYWYRQDPGQGLRLIYYSQIVNDFQKGDIAEGYSVSREKKESFPLTVTSAQKNPTAFYLCASSRGDLYGSYGYTFGSGTRLTVV.

The chain carries TRBV7-2 and TRBJ1-2, with D hard to call. Germline assignment: CDR1 SGHTA and CDR2 FQGNSA. This CDR3 spans 13 amino acids. Trimming stripped 10 bases from V and 4 bases from J, with 16 bases between. CDR3: CATLGEGLYGYTF. In DNA, the CDR3 is TGTGCCACCCTAGGAGAGGGCCTCTATGGCTACACCTTC.

The chain carries TRBV6-6 and TRBJ2-4, with D possibly TRBD2 on 5 matching bases. The CDR3 contains 16 residues. V was clipped by 0 bases and J by 0 bases, with 9 bases between them. Germline lookup yields CDR1 MNHNY and CDR2 SVGAGI (reference sequence). For the CDR3, the DNA is TGTGCCAGCAGTTACTCGAAGCGGTTAGCCAAAAACATTCAGTACTTC. It translates to CASSYSKRLAKNIQYF.

The CDR3 DNA is TGTGCCAGCCTCTTACAAGAGACCCAGTACTTC. Its protein product is CASLLQETQYF. This sequence joins TRBV2 and TRBJ2-5; no firm D call. Trimming removed 8 bases at V and 2 bases at J, with 6 bases between. Germline V CDR1 and CDR2: SNHLY, FYNNEI. This CDR3 is 11 amino acids long.

The chain employs TRBV7-3 and TRBJ1-5, with D hard to call. Germline V gene sequence: CDR1 SGHTA, CDR2 FQGTGA. Trimming pared 1 base from V and 4 bases from J, leaving 17 bases between. There are 17 residues in the CDR3. CDR3 sequence reads: CASSLSYGLPFNQPQHF. The CDR3, as DNA: TGTGCCAGCAGCTTAAGTTACGGGCTTCCTTTTAATCAGCCCCAGCATTTT.

The V and J genes are TRBV19 and TRBJ2-2; D gene unclear. The CDR3 extends over 12 amino acids. The germline V gene encodes CDR1 LNHDA and CDR2 SQIVND (reference sequence). With 4 bases removed from V and 11 bases from J, the gap between germline ends came to 11 bases. CDR3 nucleotides: TGTGCCAGTAGTACGGCCCCCTCCGAGCTGTTTTTT. This sequence encodes CASSTAPSELFF. The full variable domain, rest sourced from reference TRBV19 and TRBJ2-2, is DGGITQSPKYLFRKEGQNVTLSCEQNLNHDAMYWYRQDPGQGLRLIYYSQIVNDFQKGDIAEGYSVSREKKESFPLTVTSAQKNPTAFYLCASSTAPSELFFGEGSRLTVL.

This chain joins TRBV3-1 (or the pseudogene TRBV3-2) and TRBJ2-3; 7 bases fit TRBD2. The junction had 11 bases not matched to a gene; V was cut back by 4 bases and J by 7 bases. The germline CDR1 and CDR2 sequences are LGHDT and YNNKEL (reference sequence). The CDR3 is made up of 15 amino acids. CDR3 sequence (DNA): TGTGCCAGCAGCCCAGTCGGGGGGTTCAGAAATACGCAGTATTTT. Protein sequence: CASSPVGGFRNTQYF.

Only one count was recorded for this clone. The chain has TRBV6-5 and TRBJ2-1; TRBD1 matches 9 bases. Germline loops: CDR1 MNHEY, CDR2 SVGAGI. The CDR3 loop spans 15 amino acids. The V gene end was trimmed by 6 bases and the J gene end by 7 bases; junction bases not matched to a gene: 10. The CDR3 protein is CASRTGTGNLNEQFF. The CDR3 DNA reads as TGTGCCAGCAGAACCGGGACAGGGAATTTGAATGAGCAGTTCTTC.

This clone was observed a single time. The rearrangement joins TRBV18 to TRBJ2-7, with TRBD1 matching 8 bases. The V and J ends lost 4 bases and 7 bases, in that order; junction bases with no gene match: 6. This CDR3 spans 13 amino acids. Germline CDR1 and CDR2: KGHSH and LQKENI. CDR3 protein: CASSLGQELEQYF. The DNA for the CDR3 is TGTGCCAGCTCACTGGGACAGGAGTTGGAGCAGTACTTC.

The chain uses TRBV19 and TRBJ1-2; 9 nucleotides line up with TRBD1. V was clipped by 3 bases and J by 5 bases; unmatched bases: 13. The CDR3 is 17 residues long. Germline CDR1 is LNHDA and CDR2 is SQIVND (reference sequence). CDR3 amino acids: CASSIRGQGQGRYGYTF. The CDR3 DNA is TGTGCCAGTAGTATCAGGGGACAGGGACAAGGTCGTTATGGCTACACCTTC.

V and J are TRBV25-1 and TRBJ1-6; 7 bases fit TRBD1. The germline V gene encodes CDR1 MGHDK and CDR2 SYGVNS. The CDR3 has 15 amino acids. J was trimmed by 6 bases and V by 3 bases; bases with no gene match: 5. The CDR3 loop reads CASSENWDSNSPLHF. For the CDR3, the DNA is TGTGCCAGCAGTGAGAATTGGGACAGTAATTCACCCCTCCACTTT. Full variable domain (outside the CDR3, taken from reference TRBV25-1 and TRBJ1-6): EADIYQTPRYLVIGTGKKITLECSQTMGHDKMYWYQQDPGMELHLIHYSYGVNSTEKGDLSSESTVSRIRTEHFPLTLESARPSHTSQYLCASSENWDSNSPLHFGNGTRLTVT.

V is TRBV6-5 and J is TRBJ2-7, with unresolved D. The V and J ends lost 10 bases and 7 bases respectively, with 26 bases between them. Germline CDR1 and CDR2: MNHEY and SVGAGI. CDR3 length: 15 residues. The CDR3 loop reads CATRPSASDSREQYF. The CDR3 coding sequence is TGTGCCACCCGACCCTCTGCGAGTGACTCTAGGGAGCAGTACTTC.

The chain joins TRBV19 to TRBJ2-2; 14 bases are a match to TRBD2. Germline V gene data show CDR1 as LNHDA and CDR2 as SQIVND (reference sequence). Unmatched junction bases numbered 5, after V lost 4 bases and J lost 4 bases. The CDR3 length is 17 residues. CDR3 in DNA: TGTGCCAGTAGTAGACTAGCGGGGGGGCAAGGCACCGGGGAGCTGTTTTTT. Translating it yields CASSRLAGGQGTGELFF.

The chain recombines TRBV3-1 (or the pseudogene TRBV3-2) with TRBJ2-1; 10 nucleotides align to TRBD1. V lost 4 bases and J lost 4; bases outside the gene matches: 4. The CDR3 is 15 residues long. CDR1 LGHDT and CDR2 YNNKEL come from the germline V gene (reference sequence). The CDR3 sequence: CASSRGTGAYNEQFF. In nucleotides, the CDR3 is TGTGCCAGCAGCCGCGGGACAGGGGCGTACAATGAGCAGTTCTTC.

Only a few counts were recorded for this clone. This rearrangement joins TRBV7-9 to TRBJ1-1; 7 nucleotides align to TRBD1. This CDR3 spans 13 amino acids. CDR1 is SEHNR and CDR2 is FQNEAQ in the germline V gene (reference sequence). Losses at the gene ends were 3 bases for V and 5 bases for J; bases not matched to a gene: 3. CDR3 DNA: TGTGCCAGCAGCTTGCTGACAGGGACTGAAGCTTTCTTT. It yields the protein CASSLLTGTEAFF.

This clone was found once. The chain carries TRBV5-1 and TRBJ2-1, with 11 nucleotides matching TRBD2. The CDR3 length is 19 residues. After removal of 4 bases from V and 4 bases from J, the junction contained 16 bases not matched to a gene. CDR1 SGHRS and CDR2 YFSETQ come from the germline V gene. The CDR3 protein is CASSALLVAGGLDYNEQFF. The CDR3 bases are TGCGCCAGCAGCGCTCTCTTGGTAGCGGGAGGGCTTGATTACAATGAGCAGTTCTTC.

The chain has TRBV5-6 and TRBJ1-1; weak D call: TRBD1 (6 bases). CDR1 and CDR2 from the germline V gene are SGHDT and YYEEEE. The CDR3 length is 12 residues. Trimming removed 3 bases from V and 11 bases from J, with 14 bases in between. The CDR3 nucleotides are TGTGCCAGCAGCTCAACAGGGTTAGCGGCTTTCTTT. Translation: CASSSTGLAAFF.

The chain couples TRBV4-1 to TRBJ1-4, with 9 bases identical to TRBD1. Germline CDR1 and CDR2: MGHRA and YSYEKL. The CDR3 extends over 15 amino acids. Trimming at V came to 1 base and at J to 7 bases, leaving 4 bases not matched to a gene. For the CDR3, the DNA is TGCGCCAGCAGCCAAGCCGGGACAGGGCGTGAAAAACTGTTTTTT. It is translated as CASSQAGTGREKLFF.

This sequence joins TRBV28 and TRBJ2-7, with unresolved D. There are 14 residues in the CDR3. V lost 8 bases, J lost 0 bases, and 14 bases lay in between. Germline CDR1 and CDR2: MDHEN and SYDVKM. Here the CDR3 reads CASLRSAHSYEQYF. The CDR3, as DNA: TGTGCCAGCCTCAGGAGCGCACACTCCTACGAGCAGTACTTC. Using reference TRBV28 and TRBJ2-7 for the parts outside the CDR3, the full variable domain is DVKVTQSSRYLVKRTGEKVFLECVQDMDHENMFWYRQDPGLGLRLIYFSYDVKMKEKGDIPEGYSVSREKKERFSLILESASTNQTSMYLCASLRSAHSYEQYFGPGTRLTVT.

The chain couples TRBV7-2 to TRBJ2-5, with TRBD2 matching 9 bases. This CDR3 is 18 amino acids long. The germline V gene encodes CDR1 SGHTA and CDR2 FQGNSA. V shed 4 bases, J shed 3 bases, and the junction held 15 bases outside the gene matches. CDR3 region: CASSSEMGSGSAEETQYF. The CDR3 DNA sequence: TGTGCCAGCAGCTCTGAAATGGGTAGCGGGAGTGCTGAAGAGACCCAGTACTTC.

The chain couples TRBV18 to TRBJ1-1; a possible D gene is TRBD1 (5 bases). This CDR3 region has 13 residues. Trimming pared 5 bases from V and 7 bases from J, leaving 14 bases between. Germline loops: CDR1 KGHSH, CDR2 LQKENI. The chain's CDR3 is CASSFRDGDEAFF. CDR3 in DNA: TGTGCCAGCTCATTCCGGGACGGAGATGAAGCTTTCTTT.